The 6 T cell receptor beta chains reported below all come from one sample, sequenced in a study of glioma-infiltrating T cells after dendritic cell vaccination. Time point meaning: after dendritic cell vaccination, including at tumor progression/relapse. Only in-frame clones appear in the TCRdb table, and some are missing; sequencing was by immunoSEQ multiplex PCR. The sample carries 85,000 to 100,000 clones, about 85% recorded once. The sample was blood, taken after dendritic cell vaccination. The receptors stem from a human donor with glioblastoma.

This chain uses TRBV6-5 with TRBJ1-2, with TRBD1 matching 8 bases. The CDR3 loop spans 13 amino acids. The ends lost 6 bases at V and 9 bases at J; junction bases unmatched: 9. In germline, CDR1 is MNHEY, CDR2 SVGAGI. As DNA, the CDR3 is TGTGCCAGCAGCCCCCCAAGACAGGGGAGCTACACCTTC. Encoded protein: CASSPPRQGSYTF.

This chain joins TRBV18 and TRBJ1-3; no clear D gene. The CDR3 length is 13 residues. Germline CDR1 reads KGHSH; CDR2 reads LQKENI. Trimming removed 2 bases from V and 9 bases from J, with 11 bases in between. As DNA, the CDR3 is TGTGCCAGCTCACCAAGGAGTGCGGGCACCATATATTTT. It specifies CASSPRSAGTIYF.

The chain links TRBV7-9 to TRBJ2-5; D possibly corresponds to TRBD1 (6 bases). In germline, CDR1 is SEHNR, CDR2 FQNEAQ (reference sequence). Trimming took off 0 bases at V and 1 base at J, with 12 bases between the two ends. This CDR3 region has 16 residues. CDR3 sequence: CASSLAGALGQETQYF. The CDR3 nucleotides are TGTGCCAGCAGCTTAGCGGGGGCCTTGGGCCAAGAGACCCAGTACTTC.

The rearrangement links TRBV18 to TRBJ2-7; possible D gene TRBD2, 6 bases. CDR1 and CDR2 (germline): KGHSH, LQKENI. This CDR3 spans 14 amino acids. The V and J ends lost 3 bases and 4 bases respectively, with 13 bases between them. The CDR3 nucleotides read TGTGCCAGCTCACCCCGGGGGAGATTATACGAGCAGTACTTC. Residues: CASSPRGRLYEQYF.

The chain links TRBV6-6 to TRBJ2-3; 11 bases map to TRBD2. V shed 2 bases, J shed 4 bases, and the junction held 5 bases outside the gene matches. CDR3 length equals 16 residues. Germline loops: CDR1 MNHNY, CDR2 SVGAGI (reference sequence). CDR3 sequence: CASSYGLAGGSDTQYF. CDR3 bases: TGTGCCAGCAGTTACGGTCTAGCGGGGGGATCAGATACGCAGTATTTT.

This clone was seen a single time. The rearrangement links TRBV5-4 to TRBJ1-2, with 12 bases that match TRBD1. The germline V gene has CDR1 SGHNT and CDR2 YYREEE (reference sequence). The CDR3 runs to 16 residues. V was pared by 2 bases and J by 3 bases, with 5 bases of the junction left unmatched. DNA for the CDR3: TGTGCCAGCAGCTTACCCGGGACAGGGGGCTACTATGGCTACACCTTC. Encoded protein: CASSLPGTGGYYGYTF.